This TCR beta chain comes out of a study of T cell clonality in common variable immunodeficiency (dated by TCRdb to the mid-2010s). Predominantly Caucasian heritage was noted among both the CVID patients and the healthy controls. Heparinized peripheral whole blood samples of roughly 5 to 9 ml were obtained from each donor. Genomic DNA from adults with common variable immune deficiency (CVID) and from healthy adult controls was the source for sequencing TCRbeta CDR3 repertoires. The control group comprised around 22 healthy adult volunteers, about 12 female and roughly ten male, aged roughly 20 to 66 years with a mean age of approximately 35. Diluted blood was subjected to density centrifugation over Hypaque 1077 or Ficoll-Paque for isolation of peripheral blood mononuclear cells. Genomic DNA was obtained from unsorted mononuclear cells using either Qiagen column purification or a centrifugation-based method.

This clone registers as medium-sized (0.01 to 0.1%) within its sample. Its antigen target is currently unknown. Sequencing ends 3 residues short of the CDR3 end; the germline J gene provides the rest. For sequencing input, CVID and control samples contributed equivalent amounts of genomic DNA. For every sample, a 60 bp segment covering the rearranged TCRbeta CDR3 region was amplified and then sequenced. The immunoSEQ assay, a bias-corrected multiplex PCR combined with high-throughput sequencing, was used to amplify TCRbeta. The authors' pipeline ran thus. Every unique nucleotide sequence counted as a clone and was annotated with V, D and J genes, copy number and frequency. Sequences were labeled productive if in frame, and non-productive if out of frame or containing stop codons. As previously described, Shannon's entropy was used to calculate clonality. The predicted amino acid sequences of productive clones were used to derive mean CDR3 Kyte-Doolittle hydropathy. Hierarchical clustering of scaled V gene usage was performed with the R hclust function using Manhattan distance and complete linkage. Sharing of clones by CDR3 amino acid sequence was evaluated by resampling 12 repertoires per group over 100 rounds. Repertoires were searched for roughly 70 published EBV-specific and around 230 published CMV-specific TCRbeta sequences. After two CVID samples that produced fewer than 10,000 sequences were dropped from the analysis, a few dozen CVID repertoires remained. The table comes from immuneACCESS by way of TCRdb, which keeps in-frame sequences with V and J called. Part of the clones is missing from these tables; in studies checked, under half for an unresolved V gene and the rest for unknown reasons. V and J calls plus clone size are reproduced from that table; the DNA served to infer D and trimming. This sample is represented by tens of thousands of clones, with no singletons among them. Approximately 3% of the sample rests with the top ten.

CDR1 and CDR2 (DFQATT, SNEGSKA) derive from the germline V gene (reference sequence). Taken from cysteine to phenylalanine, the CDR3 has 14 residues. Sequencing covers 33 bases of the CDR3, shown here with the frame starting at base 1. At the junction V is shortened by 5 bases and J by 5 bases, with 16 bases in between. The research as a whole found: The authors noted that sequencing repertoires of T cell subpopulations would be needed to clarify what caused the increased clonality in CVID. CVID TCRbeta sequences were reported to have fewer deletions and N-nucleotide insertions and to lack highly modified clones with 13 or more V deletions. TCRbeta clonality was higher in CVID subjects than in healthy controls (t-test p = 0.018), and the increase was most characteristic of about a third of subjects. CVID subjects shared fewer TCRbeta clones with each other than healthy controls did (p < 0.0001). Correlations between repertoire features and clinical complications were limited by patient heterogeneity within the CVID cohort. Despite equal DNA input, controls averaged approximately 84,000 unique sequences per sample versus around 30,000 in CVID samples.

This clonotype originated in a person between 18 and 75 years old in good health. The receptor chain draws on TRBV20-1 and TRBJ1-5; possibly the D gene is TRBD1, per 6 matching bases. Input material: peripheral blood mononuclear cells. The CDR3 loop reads CSARGQFLDQPQHF. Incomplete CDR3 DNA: TGCAGTGCTCGAGGACAGTTCCTAGATCAGCCC.